This T cell receptor beta chain was found in a study of PD-1 blockade in classical Hodgkin lymphoma (dated by TCRdb to 2018 to 2021). For the wider study: Nivolumab dosing was 3 mg/kg intravenously every 2 weeks, continuing until either disease progression or unacceptable toxicity. The study used TCR beta sequencing and CyTOF to define a peripheral blood immune signature of response to PD-1 blockade in classical Hodgkin lymphoma. General conclusions and limits of the study: Baseline diversity similar to that of newly diagnosed patients was observed in trial patients achieving complete response, whereas significantly lower diversity was observed in partial responders and progressors. Diversity was lower in patients who began nivolumab less than 1 year after ASCT, so these patients were left out of later analyses to avoid confounding by immune reconstitution. Newly diagnosed patients were reported to have lower baseline TCR diversity than healthy donors, and relapsed/refractory patients were reported to have lower baseline TCR diversity still. CD4+ but not CD8+ TCR diversity rose significantly by C4D1 (p=0.0027 vs p=0.16), most apparent in complete responders (p=0.02). The study was limited to a single clinical trial cohort, and causes of repertoire differences, possibly disease activity or prior therapy, remained undefined.

The Qiagen DNeasy kit was used to extract genomic DNA from unsorted PBMCs and from the negatively selected CD4+ and CD8+ fractions. TCR beta CDR3 regions were subjected to amplification by immunoSEQ multiplex PCR with primers that anneal to V and J segments. A synthetic immune receptor repertoire was used to minimize amplification bias, and remaining bias was computationally removed after sequencing. As for the authors' bioinformatics: Repertoire diversity was quantified as the Shannon entropy index using custom Python scripts. The unsorted, CD4+ and CD8+ repertoires were each analyzed separately, with the exception of combined analyses, where CD4+ and CD8+ sequences were merged in silico. A clone counted as expanded when the clone's frequency after treatment rose at least 2-fold relative to C1D1, and clones undetected at baseline were given a pseudocount of 0.5. Clones with 0 or 1 copy at C1D1 were classified as singleton clones, and clones with 2 or more copies were classified as non-singleton clones. Clones expanded in unsorted samples were labelled as CD4+, CD8+ or unknown by matching protein sequences in sorted samples from the same patient. Wilcoxon tests on paired samples were used to test changes in diversity from C1D1 to C4D1. TCRdb's version of the immuneACCESS table is confined to in-frame rearrangements and falls short of the full clone set. An unresolved V gene accounts for under half of the shortfall where checked; the remainder is of unknown origin. The V and J calls and clone size come from that table; D and trimming were worked out from the DNA. This sample lists tens of thousands of clones; 80% to 90% were detected once. Clones ranked in the top ten supply roughly 2.5% of the sample.

Note on this clone: No cognate antigen has been identified for it. No clone much larger than this one lies a single base away; base qualities are absent.

Interpreted using the paper, the time point label stands for: cycle 1 day 1 (C1D1), immediately before nivolumab initiation. Every trial patient had relapsed following autologous stem cell transplantation, and prior brentuximab vedotin exposure was what differed among cohorts A, B and C. The trial cohort comprised some 60 patients with relapsed/refractory classical Hodgkin lymphoma whose best overall responses were complete response, partial response or progressive disease. Single-agent nivolumab was administered to trial patients in the multi-cohort phase II CheckMate 205 trial. An independent review committee assessed best overall response by applying the 2007 International Working Group response criteria. Trial PBMCs were obtained immediately prior to nivolumab initiation (C1D1) and on therapy at cycle 2 day 1 and cycle 4 day 1. Peripheral blood was collected in 8 mL Vacutainer Cell Preparation Tubes, from which PBMCs were isolated by centrifugation and then cryopreserved.

Germline trimming amounts to 5 bases on V and 1 base on J, with 6 as the count of junction bases outside the gene matches. From the cysteine up to the phenylalanine, the CDR3 has a length of 15 residues. Solely the CDR3 DNA is kept, with 45 bases framed from the first base. In the germline V gene, CDR1 corresponds to SGHRS and CDR2 to YFSETQ. The sequence joins TRBV5-1 to TRBJ2-1; 7 bases in between match TRBD1. This material consisted of peripheral blood mononuclear cells (PBMCs), taken at baseline. The sequence was collected from a human donor with classical Hodgkin lymphoma. The sequenced DNA: TGCGCCAGCAGTGACAGGGTTGGTTCCTACAATGAGCAGTTCTTC. Its protein is CASSDRVGSYNEQFF. Reference TRBV5-1 and TRBJ2-1 proteins supply the regions before and after the CDR3; the full variable domain is: KAGVTQTPRYLIKTRGQQVTLSCSPISGHRSVSWYQQTPGQGLQFLFEYFSETQRNKGNFPGRFSGRQFSNSRSEMNVSTLELGDSALYLCASSDRVGSYNEQFFGPGTRLTVL.